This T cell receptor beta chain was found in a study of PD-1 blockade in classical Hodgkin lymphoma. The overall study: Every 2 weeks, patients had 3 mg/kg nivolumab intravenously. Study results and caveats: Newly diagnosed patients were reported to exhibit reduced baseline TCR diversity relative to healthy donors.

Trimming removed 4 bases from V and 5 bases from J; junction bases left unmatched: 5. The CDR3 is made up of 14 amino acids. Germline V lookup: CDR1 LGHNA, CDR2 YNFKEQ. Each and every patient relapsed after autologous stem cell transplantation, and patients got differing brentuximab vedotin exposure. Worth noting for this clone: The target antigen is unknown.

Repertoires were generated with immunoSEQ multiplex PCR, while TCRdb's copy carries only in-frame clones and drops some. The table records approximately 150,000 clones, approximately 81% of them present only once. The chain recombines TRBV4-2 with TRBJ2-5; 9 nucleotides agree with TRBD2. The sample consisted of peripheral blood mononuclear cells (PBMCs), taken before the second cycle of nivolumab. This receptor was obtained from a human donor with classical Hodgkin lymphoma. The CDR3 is CASSRSGTSETQYF. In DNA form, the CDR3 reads TGTGCCAGCAGCCGATCCGGGACTAGCGAGACCCAGTACTTC.